This T cell receptor beta chain derives from a study of response to subunit inactivated influenza vaccine. This clonotype has a count of ten or more. What it recognizes is unknown. Between the trimmed V and J ends, which lost 5 bases and 0 bases, there was a span of 8 bases. From germline, CDR1 is SEHNR and CDR2 FQNEAQ (reference sequence). The CDR3 runs to 13 residues. Study-wide results and caveats: T cells newly recruited by each seasonal influenza vaccination are few, the authors suggested.

TCRdb analysed the RT-PCR reads with MiXCR anew, one entry per CDR3 protein. The sample yields about 300,000 distinct CDR3 sequences, about 20% seen once. Sequenced material: PBMCs from blood, taken 21 months after vaccination. The chain employs TRBV7-9 and TRBJ2-7, with a tentative D call TRBD1 (6 bases). The clonotype comes from a man in his fifties or sixties who received an inactivated influenza vaccine. The CDR3 nucleotides read TGTGCCAGCAGCACAGGGATCTCCTACGAGCAGTACTTC. This codes for CASSTGISYEQYF.